This T cell receptor (beta chain) is drawn from a study of blood T cell repertoires in COVID-19 (dated by TCRdb to the early 2020s). Concerning the study at large: Collaborator samples came from the United States, Italy and Spain and covered acute and convalescent phases of COVID-19. The sample metadata nearly always contained a de-identified subject ID, COVID-19 status, age in years and sex. The repertoires were made available in a free public database intended to serve as a resource for research on the immune response to SARS-CoV-2. Subjects who had been exposed to COVID-19, were actively infected with it, or had recovered from it provided the deeply sampled blood TCRbeta repertoires that made up the dataset. Samples came from the ongoing ImmuneRACE study (first 160 participants) plus 1,254 subjects from 6 global collaborators. Where available, HLA class I and class II types were obtained from metadata supplied by the sample provider rather than from assay-based typing. The material from the prospective study consisted of cDNA or gDNA derived from T cells, B-cell-depleted T cells, or PBMCs.

One collaborating source in Seattle enrolled patients during active infection and followed them longitudinally through the course of disease. Whole blood was collected in K2EDTA tubes by collaborating institutions according to the institutions' own protocols. For TCRbeta analysis, collaborator samples were shipped as frozen whole blood, as isolated PBMCs, or as DNA extracted from either sample type. TCRbeta CDR3 regions were amplified from genomic DNA by means of the immunoSEQ Assay, a bias-controlled multiplex PCR. Turning to the authors' computational methods: The number of nucleated cells in each sample was estimated by amplification of reference gene primers within the assay. To quantify the absolute abundance of each unique TCRbeta CDR3 rearrangement, sequence reads were collapsed and filtered. For each sample, productive Simpson clonality was calculated as the square root of Simpson's diversity index over productive rearrangements. The source is immuneACCESS, and TCRdb retained only in-frame sequences with V and J called. Part of the clones is not carried over; for the studies checked, unresolved V genes explain less than half of this, and the remainder is unexplained. V and J calls and clone size are copied from that table; D and trimming were computed from the DNA. This sample comprises 150,000 to 200,000 clones, over 80% of them detected only once. The ten biggest clones cover 6.5% to 9% of the sample.

For CDR1 and CDR2, the germline V gene lists SGHRS and YFSETQ. From cysteine to phenylalanine, the CDR3 is 14 amino acids long. Only the CDR3 portion is preserved as DNA: 42 bases, with reading frame beginning at the first base. A distance of 9 bases separates the germline ends of V and J, which lose 4 bases and 2 bases respectively. With respect to this clone: No cognate antigen has been identified for it. Base qualities are missing; no much larger clone stands one base away.

The study at large found these results: The quantity of clinical and demographic metadata differed by source and by participant and was supplied without curation.

The receptor's source is a woman in her forties with COVID-19, enrolled during active disease. Sequencing was performed on peripheral blood. The chain joins TRBV5-1 to TRBJ2-2; the D region possibly corresponds to TRBD2 (6 bases align). The CDR3 region: CASSRGTNTGELFF. The DNA is as follows: TGCGCCAGCAGCCGCGGGACTAACACCGGGGAGCTGTTTTTT.